This TCR beta chain is from a study of T cell responses to AZD1222 COVID-19 vaccine. Study information: Second doses at about 4 or about 12 weeks were pooled. Study-level findings and limits: Researchers took repertoire samples only after the peak T cell response had come. Vaccine-associated CD4 TCRs ranged over spike, dominating at 160-218 and 743-854.

Concerning this clone itself: Its cognate antigen is unknown.

Sequencing was performed with immunoSEQ multiplex PCR; in TCRdb, only in-frame clones are kept and a portion is missing. The table has some 160,000 clones, 85% to 95% seen once. This receptor was identified in an adult in good health. The sequencing here drew on peripheral blood, taken on day 0 of AZD1222 vaccination.

CDR3 bases: TGTGCCAGCAGTGTGGGGACCCCTGGAAACACCATATATTTT. Its protein is CASSVGTPGNTIYF. The chain recombines TRBV2 with TRBJ1-3; D might be TRBD1 (5 bases). From germline, CDR1 is SNHLY and CDR2 FYNNEI. The V gene lost 4 bases and the J gene lost 2 bases, with 9 bases spanning the gap. The CDR3 is 14 residues long. The full variable domain, its missing parts supplied by reference TRBV2 and TRBJ1-3, is EPEVTQTPSHQVTQMGQEVILRCVPISNHLYFYWYRQILGQKVEFLVSFYNNEISEKSEIFDDQFSVERPDGSNFTLKIRSTKLEDSAMYFCASSVGTPGNTIYFGEGSWLTVV.